Listed below are T cell receptor beta chains from one sample, sequenced in a study of T cell clones after liver transplantation. The method was immunoSEQ multiplex PCR; TCRdb's version includes in-frame clones alone and lacks a portion of them. The sample consists of 45,000 to 60,000 clones, approximately 88% of them appearing once. The sequencing used CD4+ T cells from blood, collected before liver transplant. All receptors derive from a human donor who received a liver transplant. Both conserved end residues are part of each CDR3. The D gene is left open where the match is weak. Clone size is given for some rows only: seen once, a few or many times, or a class if the clone is expanded.

clone_size | j_call | v_call | d_call | cdr3_aa | cdr3_nt
NA | TRBJ2-3 | TRBV29-1 | TRBD2 | CSVEILAGGGDTQYF | TGCAGCGTTGAAATTCTAGCGGGGGGCGGGGATACGCAGTATTTT
NA | TRBJ1-1 | TRBV28 | NA | CASSPPKNTEAFF | TGTGCCAGCAGTCCTCCTAAGAACACTGAAGCTTTCTTT
NA | TRBJ1-2 | TRBV18 | TRBD1 | CASSPGQGVFYGYTF | TGTGCCAGCTCACCGGGGCAGGGGGTTTTCTATGGCTACACCTTC
NA | TRBJ2-6 | TRBV5-6 | NA | CASSSAGANVLTF | TGTGCCAGCAGCAGTGCTGGGGCCAACGTCCTGACTTTC
NA | TRBJ1-5 | TRBV6-5 | NA | CASSYSRNQPQHF | TGTGCCAGCAGTTACTCCAGGAATCAGCCCCAGCATTTT
NA | TRBJ2-7 | TRBV7-2 | TRBD2 | CASSYGGSIGREQYF | TGTGCCAGCAGCTATGGCGGGAGTATTGGCCGCGAGCAGTACTTC
NA | TRBJ2-1 | TRBV7-2 | NA | CASSLPTDEQFF | TGTGCCAGCAGCTTGCCTACGGATGAGCAGTTCTTC
NA | TRBJ2-5 | TRBV5-1 | NA | CASSLDQRQETQYF | TGCGCCAGCAGCTTGGACCAGCGGCAAGAGACCCAGTACTTC
NA | TRBJ2-4 | TRBV29-1 | TRBD1 | CSARGTGGNIQYF | TGCAGCGCGAGGGGGACAGGGGGCAACATTCAGTACTTC
NA | TRBJ1-1 | TRBV5-4 | TRBD1 | CASSLGQGIGTEAFF | TGTGCCAGCAGCTTGGGACAGGGGATTGGCACTGAAGCTTTCTTT
NA | TRBJ1-4 | TRBV9 | NA | CASSVGRASGEKLFF | TGTGCCAGCAGCGTAGGCAGGGCCTCTGGTGAAAAACTGTTTTTT
NA | TRBJ2-3 | TRBV4-1 | TRBD1 | CASSQVTGTGTDPAPDTQYF | TGCGCCAGCAGCCAAGTGACCGGGACAGGGACTGACCCGGCCCCAGATACGCAGTATTTT
NA | TRBJ1-1 | TRBV23-1 | NA | CASSVGFDTEAFF | TGCGCCAGCAGCGTGGGGTTTGACACTGAAGCTTTCTTT
once | TRBJ1-6 | TRBV5-1 | NA | CASSIDSPNSPLHF | TGCGCCAGCAGCATTGACAGCCCCAATTCACCCCTCCACTTT
NA | TRBJ2-5 | TRBV2 | NA | CASTQGSRKETQYF | TGTGCCAGCACGCAGGGGTCAAGGAAGGAGACCCAGTACTTC
NA | TRBJ2-1 | TRBV18 | TRBD1 | CASSLGQGDYNEQFF | TGTGCCAGCTCCCTTGGACAGGGCGACTACAATGAGCAGTTCTTC
NA | TRBJ2-7 | TRBV19 | NA | CASSIRSGEQYF | TGTGCCAGTAGTATTCGTAGCGGCGAGCAGTACTTC
NA | TRBJ2-7 | TRBV20-1 | NA | CSQQGTYEQYF | TGCAGTCAACAGGGAACCTACGAGCAGTACTTC
once | TRBJ1-1 | TRBV6-5 | NA | CASSYHSGAATEAFF | TGTGCCAGCAGTTACCACTCGGGGGCGGCCACTGAAGCTTTCTTT
NA | TRBJ2-3 | TRBV19 | TRBD2 | CASSLNGGAPDTQYF | TGTGCCAGTAGTTTAAACGGGGGGGCCCCAGATACGCAGTATTTT
few | TRBJ1-1 | TRBV6-1 | TRBD1 | CASSDRQGHTQAFF | TGTGCCAGCAGTGACAGACAGGGGCATACGCAAGCTTTCTTT
NA | TRBJ1-2 | TRBV29-1 | NA | CSVERDYGYTF | TGCAGCGTTGAGCGGGACTATGGCTACACCTTC
NA | TRBJ1-2 | TRBV7-2 | TRBD1 | CASSPGGRGGAETVGYTF | TGTGCCAGCAGCCCAGGTGGAAGAGGGGGCGCCGAGACGGTTGGCTACACCTTC
few | TRBJ1-1 | TRBV6-4 | TRBD1 | CASSAQGENTEAFF | TGTGCCAGCAGTGCACAGGGGGAGAACACTGAAGCTTTCTTT
once | TRBJ2-5 | TRBV7-2 | TRBD1 | CASNVIRGSETQYF | TGTGCCAGCAACGTCATCAGGGGGTCAGAGACCCAGTACTTC
NA | TRBJ2-2 | TRBV29-1 | NA | CSVSLSLGELFF | TGCAGCGTCAGCTTGAGTCTCGGGGAGCTGTTTTTT
NA | TRBJ2-7 | TRBV2 | NA | CASSLGPPDIYEQYF | TGTGCCAGCAGTCTGGGACCTCCCGATATCTACGAGCAGTACTTC
NA | TRBJ2-5 | TRBV27 | NA | CASSNGGETQYF | TGTGCCAGCAGTAATGGAGGGGAGACCCAGTACTTC